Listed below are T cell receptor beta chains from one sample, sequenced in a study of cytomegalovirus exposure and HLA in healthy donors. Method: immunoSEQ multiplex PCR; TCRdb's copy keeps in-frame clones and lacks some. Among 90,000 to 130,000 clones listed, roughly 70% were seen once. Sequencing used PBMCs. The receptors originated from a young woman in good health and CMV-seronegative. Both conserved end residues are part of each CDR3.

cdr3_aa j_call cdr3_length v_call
CASSPNPGPNYGYTF TRBJ1-2 15 TRBV2
CASLHLGGGPETQYF TRBJ2-5 15 TRBV2
CASSLVLNTIYF TRBJ1-3 12 TRBV11-2
CASSLARNQAGGRDTQYF TRBJ2-3 18 TRBV7-2
CAATPNYGYTF TRBJ1-2 11 TRBV30
CASSPGKGLNTEAFF TRBJ1-1 15 TRBV5-6
CSVEANTGDPLDQFF TRBJ2-1 15 TRBV29-1
CASSALQGYTEAFF TRBJ1-1 14 TRBV25-1
CASSQGLRIGTEAFF TRBJ1-1 15 TRBV4-3
CASNPHGQGAFHF TRBJ1-2 13 TRBV25-1
CASTPRDRGLEQYF TRBJ2-7 14 TRBV28
CASSPHLGRTNTEAFF TRBJ1-1 16 TRBV11-1
CASSFGTQYGYTF TRBJ1-2 13 TRBV5-6
CARTGTGSMNTEAFF TRBJ1-1 15 TRBV30
CASSSDRATLHF TRBJ1-6 12 TRBV7-2
CASSIVGARNEKLFF TRBJ1-4 15 TRBV19
CAWSVLAGNYEQFF TRBJ2-1 14 TRBV30
CASSGDNYNEQFF TRBJ2-1 13 TRBV2
CASGFSDSSSYNSPLHF TRBJ1-6 17 TRBV12-5
CASSAGSSGGASTDTQYF TRBJ2-3 18 TRBV4-2
CASSGQGNTGELFF TRBJ2-2 14 TRBV27
CASSYRLTYEQYF TRBJ2-7 13 TRBV28
CASTQGEPQHF TRBJ1-5 11 TRBV6-6
CASSPPYAGAFTEAFF TRBJ1-1 16 TRBV5-1
CASSLYSAEKLFF TRBJ1-4 13 TRBV7-9
CSVERGGQETQYF TRBJ2-5 13 TRBV29-1
CATSKDRGNQPQHF TRBJ1-5 14 TRBV15
CASSLGQGTGANVLTF TRBJ2-6 16 TRBV11-3
CASSETSGVKAFF TRBJ1-1 13 TRBV6-1